This T cell receptor beta chain comes out of a study of shared clonotypes between healthy human individuals. A word on this clone: Antigen specificity is unknown.

Findings and caveats of the study: Inspection by rarefaction showed sorted-subset sequencing to be incomplete despite large depth. The study generally estimated greater richness for naive than memory subsets.

In the naive CD8 group, cells lacked CD45RO and were positively selected for CCR7, so terminally differentiated effector memory CD45RA+ cells were left out. Only in-frame clones appear in the TCRdb table, and some are missing; sequencing was by immunoSEQ multiplex PCR. This table has around 1,900,000 clones, 90% to 95% appearing once. The germline CDR1 and CDR2 sequences are SGHVS and FNYEAQ. Deletions cut 0 bases from V and 3 bases from J, with 3 bases between. This CDR3 is built from 13 residues. V and J are TRBV7-6 and TRBJ1-5; D is ambiguous. The TCR was taken from a man aged 18-30 years in good health. Some clones in this sample may be carry-over from other donors' samples. Input material: naive CD8+ T cells from PBMCs. The CDR3 DNA is TGTGCCAGCAGCTTAGCAATCAATCAGCCCCAGCATTTT. It yields the protein CASSLAINQPQHF.